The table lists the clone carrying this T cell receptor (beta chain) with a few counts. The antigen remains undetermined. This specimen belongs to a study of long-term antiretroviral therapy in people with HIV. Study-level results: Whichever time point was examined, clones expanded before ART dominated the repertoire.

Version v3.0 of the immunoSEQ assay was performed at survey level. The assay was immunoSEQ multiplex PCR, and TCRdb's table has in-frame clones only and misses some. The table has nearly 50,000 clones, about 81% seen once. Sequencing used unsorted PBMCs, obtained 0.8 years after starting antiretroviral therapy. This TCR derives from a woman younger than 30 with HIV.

The CDR3 bases are TGTGCCAGCAGCGGACTCCGGGGCGAGCAGTACTTC. Translation gives CASSGLRGEQYF. V and J are TRBV2 and TRBJ2-7, with D perhaps TRBD2 (5 bases). Germline CDR1 reads SNHLY; CDR2 reads FYNNEI. The CDR3 sequence is 12 residues long. Between the trimmed V and J ends, which lost 6 bases and 6 bases, there was a span of 12 bases.